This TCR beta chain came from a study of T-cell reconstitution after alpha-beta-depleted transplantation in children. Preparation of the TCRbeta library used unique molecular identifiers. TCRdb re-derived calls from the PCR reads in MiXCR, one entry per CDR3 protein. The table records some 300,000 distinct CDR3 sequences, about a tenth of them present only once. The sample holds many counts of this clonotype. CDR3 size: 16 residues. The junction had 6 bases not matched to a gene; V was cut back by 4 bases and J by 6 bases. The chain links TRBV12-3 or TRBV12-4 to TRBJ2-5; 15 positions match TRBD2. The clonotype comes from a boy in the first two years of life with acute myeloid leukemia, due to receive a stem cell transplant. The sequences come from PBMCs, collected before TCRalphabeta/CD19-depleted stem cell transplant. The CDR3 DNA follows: TGTGCCAGCAGTTCCCGGACTAGCGGGGGGGCCAAGACCCAGTACTTC. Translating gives CASSSRTSGGAKTQYF.